The next 4 T cell receptor beta chains were all read from a single sample in a study of T-cell memory formation after mild COVID-19. TCRdb processed the 5' RACE reads anew with MiXCR; each CDR3 protein has one entry. The sample has about 210,000 distinct CDR3 sequences, roughly 30% seen once. Specimen: PBMCs or a T cell subset sorted from them (not recorded which). These receptors were collected from an adult woman who had mild COVID-19 (a few samples of this study predate the infection). Cell type and time point are not known.

This clonotype was seen just once. V usage is TRBV7-9 and J usage is TRBJ2-6, with 11 bases matching TRBD2. Trimming removed 5 bases from V and 0 bases from J; junction bases left unmatched: 6. Germline lookup yields CDR1 SEHNR and CDR2 FQNEAQ (reference sequence). The CDR3 is 18 residues long. CDR3 nucleotides: TGTGCCAGCAGCGGTAGCGGGAGGGCGAGCTCTGGGGCCAACGTCCTGACTTTC. This gives the protein CASSGSGRASSGANVLTF.

This clonotype was seen only a few times. The chain couples TRBV5-1 to TRBJ2-3; a weak D match, TRBD2 (5 bases). The CDR3 extends over 13 amino acids. Germline lookup yields CDR1 SGHRS and CDR2 YFSETQ. Trimming removed 0 bases from V and 6 bases from J, with 8 bases in between. In DNA, the CDR3 is TGCGCCAGCAGCTTGGTGGGAGCTGATACGCAGTATTTT. Its protein is CASSLVGADTQYF.

Only a few counts were recorded for this clonotype. CDR3 protein: CASSPGGYGYTF. The CDR3 nucleotides are TGTGCCAGCTCGCCAGGTGGCTATGGCTACACCTTC. V and J are TRBV6-5 and TRBJ1-2; no clear D gene. CDR1 and CDR2 from the germline V gene are MNHEY and SVGAGI. The CDR3 spans 12 residues. V dropped 8 bases and J dropped 4 bases, with 11 bases sitting between them.

The rearrangement links TRBV20-1 to TRBJ2-7; D unresolved. The V end was cut by 2 bases, the J end by 3 bases, with 14 bases between. The germline gives CDR1 DFQATT, CDR2 SNEGSKA (reference sequence). The CDR3 consists of 14 residues. This CDR3 reads CSARRPVGDYEQYF. The CDR3, as DNA: TGCAGTGCTAGACGTCCGGTAGGCGACTACGAGCAGTACTTC.